The entry below describes one T cell receptor beta chain. The data were obtained in a study of T cells in Graves' hyperthyroidism and ophthalmopathy. Using RNA transcripts as the source, TCR beta CDR3 regions were amplified. HTBI primers were the set used in a first-round RT-PCR of the TCR CDR3. TCRdb reprocessed the multiplex PCR reads with MiXCR, giving one entry per CDR3 protein. Found here are around 600,000 distinct CDR3 sequences, less than 45% of them singletons; the top ten hold approximately 7.2%. This receptor was taken from an adult man with Graves' disease, either hyperthyroidism or ophthalmopathy (not recorded which). The sample taken for sequencing was peripheral blood or thyroid tissue (not recorded which).

CDR3 protein: CSAPTLQTGVRTEAFF. The CDR3 region has the DNA TGCAGTGCTCCTACTTTGCAGACAGGCGTAAGAACTGAAGCTTTCTTT. The chain combines TRBV20-1 with TRBJ1-1; the D gene is possibly TRBD1 (6 bases). CDR3 size: 16 residues. Germline loops: CDR1 DFQATT, CDR2 SNEGSKA (reference sequence). V was trimmed by 5 bases and J by 5 bases, leaving 24 bases between them.